The 25 T cell receptor beta chains presented below share a single source sample, sequenced in a study of OX40 agonist ivuxolimab in advanced cancers. The method was the immunoSEQ multiplex PCR assay. Sourced from immuneACCESS, this table was stored by TCRdb with only in-frame sequences that have V and J called. A share of the clones is absent; for the studies checked, an unresolved V gene accounts for under half, and the remainder has no known explanation. The sample table lists over 85,000 clones, roughly 90% of them with a count of one. The ten biggest clones cover 0.3% to 0.4% of the sample. The sample was CD4+ or CD8+ T cells sorted from blood, taken in a trial of the OX40 agonist ivuxolimab. The receptors were gathered from an adult with an advanced solid tumor such as melanoma, head and neck, liver or kidney cancer.

The chain links TRBV6-5 to TRBJ1-1; D remains ambiguous. The CDR3 runs 13 residues. Germline lookup yields CDR1 MNHEY and CDR2 SVGAGI. The ends were cut back, 4 bases at V and 4 bases at J, with 10 bases in the middle. In DNA, the CDR3 is TGTGCCAGCAGTTCCCCGCTCTTCACTGAAGCTTTCTTT. This encodes CASSSPLFTEAFF.

This rearrangement joins TRBV2 to TRBJ2-1; D call uncertain. This CDR3 has 14 residues. Per the germline V gene, CDR1 is SNHLY and CDR2 is FYNNEI. Deletions cut 5 bases from V and 7 bases from J, with 15 bases between. The CDR3 DNA reads TGTGCCAGCAGTACCCTCCAAGCTTCAAATGAGCAGTTCTTC. It is translated as CASSTLQASNEQFF.

The chain uses TRBV2 and TRBJ1-2; D is possibly TRBD1 (6 bases). V was trimmed by 4 bases and J by 8 bases, leaving 17 bases between them. The CDR3 runs 14 residues. Germline lookup yields CDR1 SNHLY and CDR2 FYNNEI. The CDR3 nucleotides are TGTGCCAGCAGTGCGGGTCCACAGGGTGTCGGCTACACCTTC. Protein: CASSAGPQGVGYTF.

This clone was detected only once. The chain is built from TRBV4-1 and TRBJ2-1, with D hard to call. V dropped 4 bases and J dropped 0 bases, with 10 bases sitting between them. Germline CDR1 MGHRA, CDR2 YSYEKL. The CDR3 is 15 amino acids. CDR3 amino acids: CASSRELSSYNEQFF. The CDR3 DNA reads TGCGCCAGCAGCCGCGAATTGAGCTCCTACAATGAGCAGTTCTTC.

This sequence joins TRBV19 and TRBJ1-2; D gene unclear. This CDR3 spans 13 amino acids. Trimming took off 6 bases at V and 4 bases at J, with 12 bases between the two ends. Germline CDR1 is LNHDA and CDR2 is SQIVND (reference sequence). The CDR3 protein is CASRPDKAYGYTF. CDR3 nucleotide sequence: TGTGCCAGTAGGCCCGACAAGGCCTATGGCTACACCTTC.

CDR3 residues: CASSTDTYEQYF. The CDR3 bases are TGTGCCAGCAGCACCGACACCTACGAGCAGTACTTC. The chain is built from TRBV5-4 and TRBJ2-7; D gene unclear. V was cut by 4 bases and J by 2 bases, with 7 bases left in between. Germline V gene sequence: CDR1 SGHNT, CDR2 YYREEE (reference sequence). The length of the CDR3 is 12 residues.

V and J are TRBV29-1 and TRBJ2-5, with 9 bases lining up with TRBD1. The CDR3 sequence is 13 residues long. CDR1 is SQVTM and CDR2 is ANQGSEA in the germline V gene. The J segment lost 5 bases and the V segment lost 6 bases, leaving 7 bases of the junction unmatched. CDR3 nucleotides: TGCAGCGTCCCGGGACAGGGACGGGAGACCCAGTACTTC. Translating gives CSVPGQGRETQYF.

This rearrangement joins TRBV7-7 to TRBJ2-2; no clear D gene. Per germline, CDR1 SSHAT and CDR2 FNYEAQ (reference sequence). Trimming removed 5 bases at V and 6 bases at J, with 7 bases between. CDR3 length equals 12 residues. As DNA, the CDR3 is TGTGCCAGCAGCCTAGACCCCGGGGAGCTGTTTTTT. Amino acids: CASSLDPGELFF.

The chain joins TRBV2 to TRBJ2-7; TRBD2 agrees at 10 bases. CDR1 is SNHLY and CDR2 is FYNNEI in the germline V gene. V lost 1 base and J lost 3; bases outside the gene matches: 6. CDR3 size: 16 residues. The CDR3 nucleotides read TGTGCCAGCAGTGAAGTAGCGGGAGGCCTAAACTACGAGCAGTACTTC. Its protein product is CASSEVAGGLNYEQYF.

The chain links TRBV6-5 to TRBJ2-1; 12 positions agree with TRBD2. This CDR3 is 16 amino acids long. From germline, CDR1 is MNHEY and CDR2 SVGAGI. The trim removed 4 bases at V and 6 bases at J, leaving 7 bases unmatched. CDR3 sequence reads: CASSLTETSGGNEQFF. The CDR3 nucleotides are TGTGCCAGCAGTTTAACCGAGACTAGCGGGGGCAATGAGCAGTTCTTC.

V gene TRBV9 combines with J gene TRBJ2-1; tentatively, D is TRBD1 (6 bases). There are 15 residues in the CDR3. Germline CDR1 SGDLS, CDR2 YYNGEE. Trimming left V 3 bases short and J 0 bases short, with 10 bases between. The CDR3 region is CASSGTESSYNEQFF. Written as DNA, the CDR3 is TGTGCCAGCAGCGGGACAGAGAGCTCCTACAATGAGCAGTTCTTC.

V gene TRBV11-1 combines with J gene TRBJ2-2; a possible D gene is TRBD2 (5 bases). V shed 5 bases and J shed 4 bases, with 14 bases lying between them. Germline V gives CDR1 SGHAT, CDR2 FQDESV (reference sequence). This CDR3 comprises 15 residues. The CDR3 reads CASSPRTSPTGELFF. Written as DNA, the CDR3 is TGTGCCAGCAGCCCCCGAACTAGTCCCACCGGGGAGCTGTTTTTT.

Details on this clone: Other DNA sequences from this sample encode an identical CDR3 as well. CDR3 DNA sequence: TGTGCCTGGAACAGGGGGCTTAACACTGAAGCTTTCTTT. This codes for CAWNRGLNTEAFF. The chain combines TRBV30 with TRBJ1-1; 9 bases line up with TRBD1. The CDR3 covers 13 residues. Germline V lookup: CDR1 GTSNPN, CDR2 SVGIG (reference sequence). V shed 4 bases and J 2 bases; nucleotides not matched to a gene: 2.

The CDR3 reads CASSLGSGSYNEQFF. Written as DNA, the CDR3 is TGTGCCAGCAGTTTAGGTAGCGGGAGTTACAATGAGCAGTTCTTC. This chain uses TRBV28 with TRBJ2-1; 9 bases agree with TRBD2. Germline CDR1 MDHEN, CDR2 SYDVKM. CDR3 length: 15 residues. J gave up 4 bases and V 2 bases, and 3 bases lay outside the gene matches.

The V and J genes are TRBV6-1 and TRBJ2-7; D gene uncertain. The CDR3 runs 14 residues. Germline V gene sequence: CDR1 MNHNS, CDR2 SASEGT. V shed 2 bases and J shed 2 bases, with 10 bases lying between them. The CDR3 region is CASSESGWAYEQYF. The CDR3 coding sequence is TGTGCCAGCAGTGAATCTGGCTGGGCCTACGAGCAGTACTTC.

The rearrangement uses TRBV18 and TRBJ2-7; a weak D match, TRBD2 (5 bases). The CDR3 loop spans 14 amino acids. CDR1 is KGHSH and CDR2 is LQKENI in the germline V gene. V shed 0 bases and J shed 6 bases, with 12 bases lying between them. The CDR3, as DNA: TGTGCCAGCTCACCACCGGAGGCCCCTTTCGAGCAGTACTTC. Translation: CASSPPEAPFEQYF.

Concerning this clone itself: The same CDR3 arises from other DNA sequences in this sample as well. The rearrangement links TRBV18 to TRBJ2-5; D is unclear. Germline values: CDR1 KGHSH, CDR2 LQKENI. The CDR3 has 12 amino acids. Trimming stripped 1 base from V and 4 bases from J, with 4 bases between. CDR3 nucleotides: TGTGCCAGCTCACCACAGGGAGAGACCCAGTACTTC. Translated, it gives CASSPQGETQYF. The full variable domain, in which reference TRBV18 and TRBJ2-5 provide the parts outside the CDR3, is NAGVMQNPRHLVRRRGQEARLRCSPMKGHSHVYWYRQLPEEGLKFMVYLQKENIIDESGMPKERFSAEFPKEGPSILRIQQVVRGDSAAYFCASSPQGETQYFGPGTRLLVL.

CDR3 DNA: TGTGCCAGCTCACCAATCGGACTAGCGCTTAGCACAGATACGCAGTATTTT. Translating gives CASSPIGLALSTDTQYF. The V and J genes are TRBV18 and TRBJ2-3, with TRBD2 matching over 9 bases. Germline CDR1 reads KGHSH; CDR2 reads LQKENI. CDR3 length: 17 amino acids. Germline trimming cut 2 bases from V and 0 bases from J; bases unmatched to any gene: 6.

The chain joins TRBV9 to TRBJ2-1, with a weak D call TRBD2 (7 bases). This CDR3 has 17 residues. Trimming cost V 0 bases and J 3 bases, with 16 bases left between them. The germline V gene has CDR1 SGDLS and CDR2 YYNGEE. CDR3 bases: TGTGCCAGCAGCGTAGCGAGGGGGGGCGCCGGCTACAATGAGCAGTTCTTC. It translates to CASSVARGGAGYNEQFF.

Comments on this clone: Within the sample, other DNA sequences also encode this same CDR3. The chain couples TRBV5-5 to TRBJ2-3; the D gene is possibly TRBD2 (5 bases). The CDR3 is 13 amino acids. With 4 bases removed from V and 3 bases from J, the gap between germline ends came to 9 bases. Germline values: CDR1 SGHKS, CDR2 YYEKEE (reference sequence). The CDR3 bases are TGTGCCAGCAGCCTTGAGGGTACAGATACGCAGTATTTT. This sequence encodes CASSLEGTDTQYF.

V gene TRBV9 combines with J gene TRBJ2-2; 11 bases are a match to TRBD2. Germline-derived CDR1 and CDR2 are SGDLS and YYNGEE. This CDR3 has 17 residues. With 2 bases clipped from V and 2 bases from J, the junction kept 5 bases outside the gene matches. The DNA of the CDR3 is TGTGCCAGCAGCGTCAGTACTAGCGGGGGAAACACCGGGGAGCTGTTTTTT. Amino acid sequence: CASSVSTSGGNTGELFF.

The V call is TRBV11-2, the J call TRBJ2-7, with a tentative D call TRBD1 (7 bases). Germline lookup yields CDR1 SGHAT and CDR2 FQNNGV. V was shortened by 4 bases and J by 6 bases, with 19 bases between the two germline ends. The CDR3 is 15 amino acids. CDR3 bases: TGTGCCAGCAGCTCCCAGGGGGGCGCGTCGTCCGAGCAGTACTTC. Translated: CASSSQGGASSEQYF.

The chain employs TRBV6-6 and TRBJ1-4; TRBD1 matches 7 bases. V lost 6 bases to trimming and J lost 5 bases; unmatched junction nucleotides: 9. This CDR3 is built from 15 residues. The V gene's germline CDR1 is MNHNY and CDR2 SVGAGI (reference sequence). CDR3 loop: CASRQQGKGNEKLFF. Written as DNA, the CDR3 is TGTGCCAGCAGACAACAGGGGAAGGGGAATGAAAAACTGTTTTTT.

This clone has a single count. The J gene is TRBJ2-2, the V gene TRBV6-6, with a tentative D call TRBD2 (5 bases). The V end lost 2 bases, the J end lost 4 bases, and 11 bases lay between the germline ends. The CDR3 runs to 15 residues. The germline V gene has CDR1 MNHNY and CDR2 SVGAGI (reference sequence). The CDR3 DNA follows: TGTGCCAGCAGTTACGAGAGCGGACGCACCGGGGAGCTGTTTTTT. It specifies CASSYESGRTGELFF.

This clone showed up just once. V and J are TRBV5-1 and TRBJ1-4; tentative D call: TRBD1 (6 bases). CDR3 length equals 18 residues. V was shortened by 0 bases and J by 6 bases, with 21 bases between the two germline ends. Germline V CDR1 and CDR2: SGHRS, YFSETQ. The CDR3, as DNA: TGCGCCAGCAGCTTGGTGTCGGGACAAAAGAAGTCACATGAAAAACTGTTTTTT. Amino acids: CASSLVSGQKKSHEKLFF.